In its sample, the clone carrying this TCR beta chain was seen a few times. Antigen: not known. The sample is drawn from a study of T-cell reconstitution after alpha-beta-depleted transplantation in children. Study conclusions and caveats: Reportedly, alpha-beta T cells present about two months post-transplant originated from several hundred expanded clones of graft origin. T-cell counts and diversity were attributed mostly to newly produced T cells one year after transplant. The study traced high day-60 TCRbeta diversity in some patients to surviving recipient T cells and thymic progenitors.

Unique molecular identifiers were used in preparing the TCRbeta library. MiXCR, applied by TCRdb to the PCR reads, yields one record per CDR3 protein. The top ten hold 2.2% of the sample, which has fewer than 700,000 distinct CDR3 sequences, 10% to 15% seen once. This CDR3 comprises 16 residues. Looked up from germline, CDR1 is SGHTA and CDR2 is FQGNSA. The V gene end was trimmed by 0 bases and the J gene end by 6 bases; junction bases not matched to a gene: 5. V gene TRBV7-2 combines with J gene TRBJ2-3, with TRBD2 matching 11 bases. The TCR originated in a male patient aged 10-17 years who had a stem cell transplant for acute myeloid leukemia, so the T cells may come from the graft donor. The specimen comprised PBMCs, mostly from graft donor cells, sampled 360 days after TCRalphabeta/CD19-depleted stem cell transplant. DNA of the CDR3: TGTGCCAGCAGCTTAGCGAGTAGCGGGAGGGGGGATACGCAGTATTTT. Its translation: CASSLASSGRGDTQYF.